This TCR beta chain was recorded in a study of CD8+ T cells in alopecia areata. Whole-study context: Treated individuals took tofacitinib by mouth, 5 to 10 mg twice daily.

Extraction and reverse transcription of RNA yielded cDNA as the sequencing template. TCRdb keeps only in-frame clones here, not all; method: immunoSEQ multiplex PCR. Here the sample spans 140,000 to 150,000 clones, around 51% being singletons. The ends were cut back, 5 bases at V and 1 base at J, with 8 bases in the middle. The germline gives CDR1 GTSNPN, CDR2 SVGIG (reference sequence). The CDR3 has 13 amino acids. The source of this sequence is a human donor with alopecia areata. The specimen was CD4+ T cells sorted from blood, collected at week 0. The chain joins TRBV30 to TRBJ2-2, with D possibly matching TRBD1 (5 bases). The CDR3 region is CAWLQENTGELFF. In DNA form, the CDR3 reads TGTGCCTGGTTACAGGAGAACACCGGGGAGCTGTTTTTT.